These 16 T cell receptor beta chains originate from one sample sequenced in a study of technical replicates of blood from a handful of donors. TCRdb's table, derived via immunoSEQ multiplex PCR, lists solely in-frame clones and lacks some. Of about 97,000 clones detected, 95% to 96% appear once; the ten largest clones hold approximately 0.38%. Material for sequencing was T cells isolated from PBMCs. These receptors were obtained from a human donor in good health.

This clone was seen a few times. CDR3 sequence: CAWSVIRDTEAFF. The CDR3 nucleotides are TGTGCCTGGAGTGTAATCCGCGACACTGAAGCTTTCTTT. J is TRBJ1-1 and V is TRBV30; D is unclear. Between the trimmed V and J ends, which lost 0 bases and 3 bases, there was a span of 8 bases. CDR3 size: 13 residues. Germline values: CDR1 GTSNPN, CDR2 SVGIG (reference sequence). The complete variable domain, with remaining parts taken from reference TRBV30 and TRBJ1-1, reads SQTIHQWPATLVQPVGSPLSLECTVEGTSNPNLYWYRQAAGRGLQLLFYSVGIGQISSEVPQNLSASRPQDRQFILSSKKLLLSDSGFYLCAWSVIRDTEAFFGQGTRLTVV.

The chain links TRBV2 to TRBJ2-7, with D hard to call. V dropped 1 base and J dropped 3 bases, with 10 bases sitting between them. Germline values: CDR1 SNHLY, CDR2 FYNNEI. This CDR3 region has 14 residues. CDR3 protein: CASSEGNFGYEQYF. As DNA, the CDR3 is TGTGCCAGCAGTGAAGGCAACTTCGGCTACGAGCAGTACTTC.

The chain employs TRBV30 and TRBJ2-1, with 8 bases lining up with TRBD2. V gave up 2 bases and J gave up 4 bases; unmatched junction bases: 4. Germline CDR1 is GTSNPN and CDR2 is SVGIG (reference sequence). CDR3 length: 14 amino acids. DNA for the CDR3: TGTGCCTGGAGTCCGGGACTAGGTTACAATGAGCAGTTCTTC. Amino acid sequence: CAWSPGLGYNEQFF.

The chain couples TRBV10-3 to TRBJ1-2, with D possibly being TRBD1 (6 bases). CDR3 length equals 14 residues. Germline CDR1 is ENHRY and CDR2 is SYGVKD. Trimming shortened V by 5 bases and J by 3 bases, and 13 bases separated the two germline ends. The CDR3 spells CAISYRDGDYGYTF. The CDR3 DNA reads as TGTGCCATCAGTTACAGGGATGGGGACTATGGCTACACCTTC.

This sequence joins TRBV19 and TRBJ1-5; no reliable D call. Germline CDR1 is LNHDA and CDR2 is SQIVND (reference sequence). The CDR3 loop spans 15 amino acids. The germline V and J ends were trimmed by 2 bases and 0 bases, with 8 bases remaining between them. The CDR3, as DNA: TGTGCCAGTAGTATAACGGGGTCTAGCAATCAGCCCCAGCATTTT. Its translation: CASSITGSSNQPQHF.

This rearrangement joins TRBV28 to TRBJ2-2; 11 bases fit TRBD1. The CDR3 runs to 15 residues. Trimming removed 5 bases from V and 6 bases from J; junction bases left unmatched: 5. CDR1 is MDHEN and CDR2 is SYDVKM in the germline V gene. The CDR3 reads CASSRRDRGAGELFF. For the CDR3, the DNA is TGTGCCAGCAGTCGCCGGGACAGGGGGGCCGGGGAGCTGTTTTTT.

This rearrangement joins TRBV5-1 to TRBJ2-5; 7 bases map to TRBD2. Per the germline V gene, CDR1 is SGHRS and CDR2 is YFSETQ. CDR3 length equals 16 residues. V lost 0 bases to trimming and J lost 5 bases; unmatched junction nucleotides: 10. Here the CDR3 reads CASSLAGREIMETQYF. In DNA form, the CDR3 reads TGCGCCAGCAGCTTGGCCGGGCGGGAGATTATGGAGACCCAGTACTTC.

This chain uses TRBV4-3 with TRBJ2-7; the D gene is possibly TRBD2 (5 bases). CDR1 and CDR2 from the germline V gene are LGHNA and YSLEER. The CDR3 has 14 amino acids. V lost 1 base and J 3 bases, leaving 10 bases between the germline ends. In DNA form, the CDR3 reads TGCGCCAGCAGCCAAGCGGAGGAGTTCTACGAGCAGTACTTC. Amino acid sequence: CASSQAEEFYEQYF.

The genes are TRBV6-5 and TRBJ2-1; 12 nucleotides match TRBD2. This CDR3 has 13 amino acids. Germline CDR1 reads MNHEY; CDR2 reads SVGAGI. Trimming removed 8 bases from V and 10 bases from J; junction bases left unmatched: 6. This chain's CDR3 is CASRTSGTLEQFF. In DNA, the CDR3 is TGTGCCAGCCGGACTAGCGGGACGCTAGAGCAGTTCTTC.

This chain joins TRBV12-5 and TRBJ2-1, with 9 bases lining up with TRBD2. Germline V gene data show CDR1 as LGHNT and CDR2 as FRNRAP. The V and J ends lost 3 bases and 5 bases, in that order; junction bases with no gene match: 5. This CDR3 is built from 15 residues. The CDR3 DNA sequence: TGTGCTAGTGGTTTACGACTAGCGGCAAACAATGAGCAGTTCTTC. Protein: CASGLRLAANNEQFF.

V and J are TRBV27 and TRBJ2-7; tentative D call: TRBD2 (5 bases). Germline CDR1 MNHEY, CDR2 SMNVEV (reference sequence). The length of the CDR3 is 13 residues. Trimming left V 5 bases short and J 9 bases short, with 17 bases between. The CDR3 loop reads CASSQRTGGGQYF. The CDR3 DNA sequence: TGTGCCAGCAGTCAACGGACGGGTGGAGGGCAGTACTTC.

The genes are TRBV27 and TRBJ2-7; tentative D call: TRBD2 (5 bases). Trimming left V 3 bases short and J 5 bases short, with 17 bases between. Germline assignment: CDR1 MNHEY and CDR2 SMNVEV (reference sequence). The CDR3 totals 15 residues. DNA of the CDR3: TGTGCCAGCAGTTTTCTGACCGGGATAGAGAACGAGCAGTACTTC. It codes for CASSFLTGIENEQYF.

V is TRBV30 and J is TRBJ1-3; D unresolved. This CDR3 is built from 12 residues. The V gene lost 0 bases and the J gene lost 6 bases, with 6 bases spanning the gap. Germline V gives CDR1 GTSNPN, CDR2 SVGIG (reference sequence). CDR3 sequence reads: CAWSVGENTIYF. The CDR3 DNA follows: TGTGCCTGGAGTGTAGGAGAAAACACCATATATTTT.

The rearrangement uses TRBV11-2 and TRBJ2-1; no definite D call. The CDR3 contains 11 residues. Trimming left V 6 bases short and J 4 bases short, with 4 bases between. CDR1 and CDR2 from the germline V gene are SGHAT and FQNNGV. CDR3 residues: CASRAYNEQFF. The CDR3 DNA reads TGTGCCAGCAGGGCATACAATGAGCAGTTCTTC.

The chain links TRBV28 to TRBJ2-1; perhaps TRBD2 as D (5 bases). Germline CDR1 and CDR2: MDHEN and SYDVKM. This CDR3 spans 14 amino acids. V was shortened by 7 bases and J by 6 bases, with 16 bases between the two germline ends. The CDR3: CASIRESETNEQFF. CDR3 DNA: TGTGCCAGCATCCGGGAATCCGAGACCAATGAGCAGTTCTTC.

CDR3 DNA sequence: TGCGCCAGCAGCGACGGTGGACAGGGTCCCAACAATGAGCAGTTCTTC. Amino acid sequence: CASSDGGQGPNNEQFF. The rearrangement joins TRBV5-1 to TRBJ2-1; the match to TRBD1 covers 8 bases. The CDR3 is 16 residues long. Losses at the gene ends were 4 bases for V and 5 bases for J; bases not matched to a gene: 11. CDR1 and CDR2 from the germline V gene are SGHRS and YFSETQ.